This T cell receptor beta chain was identified in a study of vaccination effects on CD4 cells after COVID-19. About the study: Participants were vaccinated with two doses of either the BNT162b2 or mRNA-1273 vaccine.

Note on this clone: Its antigen is as yet unknown.

Sequencing in the ViraFEST assay came after antigen-specific CD4+ T cells had been expanded with viral peptide pools, which were used to stimulate PBMC. Cells that had been cultured for nine to eleven days were the source of isolated CD4+ T cells. In the vaccine recipients, nucleocapsid antibodies were negative and there was no prior SARS-CoV-2 infection. Cultivation was performed at two million PBMC per well with roughly 9.2 IU/ml IL-2 and 9 to 10 ug/ml peptides added. The repertoire was sequenced with immunoSEQ multiplex PCR; TCRdb's copy has only in-frame clones and lacks some. The data show tens of thousands of clones, roughly 80% seen once. This CDR3 comprises 16 residues. V was cut by 2 bases and J by 1 base, with 15 bases left in between. Germline V gene data show CDR1 as SGHRS and CDR2 as YFSETQ.

This receptor was taken from a human donor who received a COVID-19 vaccine. The sequencing used CD4+ T cells from PBMCs cultured with HCoV-229E spike peptides, collected before COVID-19 vaccination. This chain links TRBV5-1 with TRBJ1-1, with a weak D call TRBD1 (6 bases). This chain's CDR3 is CASSFTTGRRNTEAFF. CDR3 in DNA: TGCGCCAGCAGCTTCACCACAGGGAGGCGGAACACTGAAGCTTTCTTT.